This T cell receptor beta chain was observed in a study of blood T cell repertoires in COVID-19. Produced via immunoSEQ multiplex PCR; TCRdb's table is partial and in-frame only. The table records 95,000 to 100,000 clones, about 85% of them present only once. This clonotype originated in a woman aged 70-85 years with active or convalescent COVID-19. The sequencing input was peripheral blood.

Here the CDR3 reads CASREVAGGPGTQYF. Written as DNA, the CDR3 is TGCGCCAGCAGGGAAGTAGCGGGAGGGCCTGGTACGCAGTATTTT. This sequence joins TRBV5-1 and TRBJ2-3, with 11 bases aligning to TRBD2. This CDR3 comprises 15 residues. Germline V CDR1 and CDR2: SGHRS, YFSETQ. J gave up 8 bases and V 5 bases, and 10 bases lay outside the gene matches.